This T cell receptor beta chain was captured in a study of cytomegalovirus exposure and HLA in healthy donors. Primers: 60 Vbeta forward and 13 Jbeta reverse. The repertoire was sequenced with immunoSEQ multiplex PCR; TCRdb's copy has only in-frame clones and lacks some. This repertoire shows 150,000 to 200,000 clones, 75% found once; its top ten account for roughly 3%. This TCR was sampled from a woman between 50 and 59 years old in good health and CMV-seropositive. The sequencing input was PBMCs.

CDR3 sequence reads: CASSESNNYYEQYF. The CDR3 DNA sequence: TGTGCCAGCAGTGAATCAAACAACTACTACGAGCAGTACTTC. The chain recombines TRBV2 with TRBJ2-5; no clear D. The assigned J gene may be wrong: the sequence end matches TRBJ2-7 better. Germline CDR1 SNHLY, CDR2 FYNNEI. This CDR3 contains 14 residues.